The next 32 T cell receptor beta chains were all read from a single sample in a study of CD8 T cells in ankylosing spondylitis (TCRdb year 2017). Library preparation was by 5' RACE. Sequencing used an Illumina HiSeq 2500. The public reads were quality trimmed at Q25 with fastp and then assembled into clones with MiXCR by TCRdb, keeping productive beta chains. Identical CDR3 proteins give one entry, which carries the most common genes and DNA. The sample table lists about 160,000 distinct CDR3 sequences, 40% to 50% of them with a count of one. Nearly 15% of the sample goes to the ten largest clones. The source material was synovial fluid, either unsorted or a sorted T cell fraction (not recorded which). These receptor sequences come from a male donor with ankylosing spondylitis.

CDR3 nucleotide sequence: TGTGCCAGCAGCGTAGACCAGGGTGGTCGCACAGATACGCAGTATTTT. Protein sequence: CASSVDQGGRTDTQYF. The V call is TRBV9, the J call TRBJ2-3; D is perhaps TRBD1 (5 bases). CDR1 is SGDLS and CDR2 is YYNGEE in the germline V gene. The V end was cut by 0 bases, the J end by 1 base, with 12 bases between. CDR3 length equals 16 residues.

The CDR3 reads CSAQAWGQDQPQHF. As DNA, the CDR3 is TGCAGTGCTCAGGCGTGGGGGCAAGATCAGCCCCAGCATTTT. The J gene is TRBJ1-5, the V gene TRBV20-1; TRBD1 is a possible D gene (6 bases). Trimming stripped 5 bases from V and 5 bases from J, with 16 bases between. Looked up from germline, CDR1 is DFQATT and CDR2 is SNEGSKA (reference sequence). This CDR3 region has 14 residues.

This rearrangement joins TRBV12-3 or TRBV12-4 to TRBJ2-1, with TRBD2 matching over 10 bases. This CDR3 is 15 amino acids long. The V and J ends lost 6 bases and 4 bases, in that order; junction bases with no gene match: 6. The CDR3 DNA sequence: TGTGCCAGCAGCCATAGCGGGGGGAAGTACAATGAGCAGTTCTTC. Protein: CASSHSGGKYNEQFF.

The rearrangement joins TRBV6-2 or TRBV6-3 to TRBJ2-1; 10 bases are shared with TRBD2. This CDR3 spans 18 amino acids. The ends lost 2 bases at V and 1 base at J; junction bases unmatched: 8. CDR1 and CDR2 from the germline V gene are MNHEY and SVGEGT. CDR3 sequence (DNA): TGTGCCAGCAGTTACGAGGTAGCGGGAGGACGATCCTACAATGAGCAGTTCTTC. As protein: CASSYEVAGGRSYNEQFF.

The table lists this clonotype with a few counts. The rearrangement uses TRBV10-2 and TRBJ1-5; TRBD1 is a possible D gene (6 bases). Trimming shortened V by 11 bases and J by 4 bases, and 21 bases separated the two germline ends. Looked up from germline, CDR1 is WSHSY and CDR2 is SAAADI. CDR3 length: 15 residues. CDR3 in DNA: TGCGCCGCTTTGCTAGGGGGGCGATGGAATCAGCCCCAGCATTTT. The encoded protein is CAALLGGRWNQPQHF.

The chain has TRBV12-3 or TRBV12-4 and TRBJ2-7; tentatively, D is TRBD1 or TRBD2 (6 bases each). V gave up 4 bases and J gave up 0 bases, with 7 bases separating them. This CDR3 region has 13 residues. The CDR3 DNA reads TGTGCCAGCAGTTGGGGGGCCTCCTACGAGCAGTACTTC. It is translated as CASSWGASYEQYF.

The rearrangement joins TRBV4-1 to TRBJ2-2, with 8 bases identical to TRBD1. The V and J ends lost 10 bases and 1 base, in that order; junction bases with no gene match: 8. The CDR3 sequence is 15 residues long. Germline lookup yields CDR1 MGHRA and CDR2 YSYEKL. This CDR3 reads CATSMTGVNTGELFF. For the CDR3, the DNA is TGCGCCACCTCAATGACAGGGGTGAACACCGGGGAGCTGTTTTTT.

V is TRBV28 and J is TRBJ2-5; TRBD1 aligns across 8 bases. Trimming took 1 base from V and 5 from J; bases not matched to a gene: 6. Germline V lookup: CDR1 MDHEN, CDR2 SYDVKM. The CDR3 has 15 residues. The CDR3 DNA reads as TGTGCCAGCAGTTTATTGGCAGGGGGCGGGGAGACCCAGTACTTC. Encoded protein: CASSLLAGGGETQYF.

This chain uses TRBV20-1 with TRBJ2-1; a possible D gene is TRBD2 (5 bases). Germline loops: CDR1 DFQATT, CDR2 SNEGSKA (reference sequence). The CDR3 consists of 18 residues. V gave up 4 bases and J gave up 9 bases, with 31 bases separating them. CDR3 residues: CSAKFIPVGVAHLSEQFF. The DNA for the CDR3 is TGCAGTGCTAAGTTTATCCCGGTCGGGGTAGCGCATCTCAGTGAGCAGTTCTTC.

The chain employs TRBV7-9 and TRBJ2-7, with D possibly matching TRBD1 (6 bases). V gave up 4 bases and J gave up 1 base, with 20 bases separating them. Germline V gene data show CDR1 as SEHNR and CDR2 as FQNEAQ (reference sequence). The CDR3 length is 17 residues. In DNA form, the CDR3 reads TGTGCCAGCAGCTATTGGCCCGGGACAAGGGTTTCCTACGAGCAGTACTTC. As protein: CASSYWPGTRVSYEQYF.

CDR3 sequence: CASSALRWGPQHF. The CDR3 DNA follows: TGTGCCAGCAGCGCTCTCCGGTGGGGGCCCCAGCATTTT. The J gene is TRBJ1-5, the V gene TRBV25-1; D is undetermined. This CDR3 is built from 13 residues. Between the trimmed V and J ends, which lost 6 bases and 9 bases, there was a span of 15 bases. Germline values: CDR1 MGHDK, CDR2 SYGVNS.

This chain joins TRBV6-2 or TRBV6-3 and TRBJ2-3; D remains unclear. Looked up from germline, CDR1 is MNHEY and CDR2 is SVGEGT. Trimming took 2 bases from V and 6 from J, leaving 12 bases between them. The length of the CDR3 is 14 residues. Written as DNA, the CDR3 is TGTGCCAGCAGTTACGGGGAACCCTCGGATACGCAGTATTTT. This encodes CASSYGEPSDTQYF.

The rearrangement uses TRBV10-3 and TRBJ1-2, with TRBD1 as a possible D gene (5 bases). V dropped 7 bases and J dropped 5 bases, with 8 bases sitting between them. The CDR3 covers 11 residues. From germline, CDR1 is ENHRY and CDR2 SYGVKD. The CDR3 DNA sequence: TGTGCCATCAAAAAGGGGTATGGCTACACCTTC. Translation gives CAIKKGYGYTF.

There are a few counts of this clonotype. The gene calls are TRBV10-3 and TRBJ1-1; D may be TRBD1 (6 bases). Germline V lookup: CDR1 ENHRY, CDR2 SYGVKD. V was shortened by 11 bases and J by 3 bases, with 13 bases between the two germline ends. CDR3 length equals 12 residues. CDR3: CAAQGWDTEAFF. The CDR3 DNA sequence: TGTGCCGCTCAGGGGTGGGACACTGAAGCTTTCTTT.

This sequence joins TRBV15 and TRBJ2-2, with TRBD1 matching 7 bases. V shed 5 bases and J 3 bases; nucleotides not matched to a gene: 6. Germline V gene sequence: CDR1 LNHNV, CDR2 YYDKDF (reference sequence). The CDR3 has 15 amino acids. In nucleotides, the CDR3 is TGTGCCACCAGCGCCGGGACAGCTGACACCGGGGAGCTGTTTTTT. Its protein product is CATSAGTADTGELFF. The full variable domain, with the rest looked up from reference TRBV15 and TRBJ2-2, is DAMVIQNPRYQVTQFGKPVTLSCSQTLNHNVMYWYQQKSSQAPKLLFHYYDKDFNNEADTPDNFQSRRPNTSFCFLDIRSPGLGDTAMYLCATSAGTADTGELFFGEGSRLTVL.

The J gene is TRBJ2-7, the V gene TRBV4-3; 12 bases map to TRBD2. The CDR3 runs 16 residues. V gave up 2 bases and J gave up 4 bases; unmatched junction bases: 6. Per germline, CDR1 LGHNA and CDR2 YSLEER. The CDR3, as DNA: TGCGCCAGCAGCCAAAGGGTAGGGACTAGCGGGTACGAGCAGTACTTC. Residues: CASSQRVGTSGYEQYF.

The genes are TRBV4-1 and TRBJ2-7, with TRBD1 identical over 7 bases. Trimming at V came to 5 bases and at J to 9 bases, leaving 16 bases not matched to a gene. CDR1 and CDR2 (germline): MGHRA, YSYEKL. The CDR3 is 15 residues long. CDR3 bases: TGCGCCAGCAGCGGAGGACAGGAGCTACGTGGTAGGCAGTACTTC. Translated: CASSGGQELRGRQYF.

The rearrangement joins TRBV12-3 or TRBV12-4 to TRBJ1-5; 7 bases line up with TRBD1. V gave up 5 bases and J gave up 7 bases; unmatched junction bases: 8. The CDR3 is 14 residues long. CDR3 nucleotides: TGTGCCAGCAGTCACAGGGGTTGGTGGCAGCCCCAGCATTTT. It specifies CASSHRGWWQPQHF.

V gene TRBV7-9 combines with J gene TRBJ2-3; no firm D call. CDR3 length: 14 residues. Germline V CDR1 and CDR2: SEHNR, FQNEAQ (reference sequence). Trimming cost V 0 bases and J 4 bases, with 8 bases left between them. CDR3 sequence: CASSLAGSPDTQYF. The CDR3 DNA follows: TGTGCCAGCAGCTTAGCGGGTAGCCCAGATACGCAGTATTTT.

The chain combines TRBV7-9 with TRBJ2-2; D is unresolved. V dropped 5 bases and J dropped 8 bases, with 6 bases sitting between them. Looked up from germline, CDR1 is SEHNR and CDR2 is FQNEAQ (reference sequence). The CDR3 totals 11 residues. The DNA of the CDR3 is TGTGCCAGCAGCCCGTTTGGGGAGCTGTTTTTT. This gives the protein CASSPFGELFF.

The genes are TRBV4-1 and TRBJ2-3, with D tentatively TRBD1 (5 bases). CDR3 length: 16 amino acids. CDR1 and CDR2 (germline): MGHRA, YSYEKL. V shed 0 bases and J shed 6 bases, with 16 bases lying between them. The DNA for the CDR3 is TGCGCCAGCAGCCAAGAAAGGGGCTTCCAGTGGGATACGCAGTATTTT. Protein: CASSQERGFQWDTQYF.

A few counts support this clonotype. The chain links TRBV20-1 to TRBJ2-1; unclear D gene. Trimming left V 0 bases short and J 8 bases short, with 17 bases between. This CDR3 comprises 15 residues. Germline lookup yields CDR1 DFQATT and CDR2 SNEGSKA (reference sequence). The CDR3 loop reads CSARDQAYFRHEQFF. CDR3 sequence (DNA): TGCAGTGCTAGAGATCAAGCATACTTTCGCCATGAGCAGTTCTTC.

This clonotype appeared a few times. V and J are TRBV9 and TRBJ2-1; D is ambiguous. This CDR3 spans 14 amino acids. Germline V gene data show CDR1 as SGDLS and CDR2 as YYNGEE. Trimming removed 4 bases at V and 3 bases at J, with 11 bases between. CDR3 region: CASSPGGIYNEQFF. The CDR3 nucleotides read TGTGCCAGCAGCCCTGGCGGTATCTACAATGAGCAGTTCTTC.

The chain employs TRBV12-3 or TRBV12-4 and TRBJ2-7; 7 bases agree with TRBD1. V shed 1 base, J shed 3 bases, and the junction held 3 bases outside the gene matches. CDR3 length: 14 amino acids. The CDR3: CASSLGDSYYEQYF. CDR3 nucleotides: TGTGCCAGCAGTTTAGGGGACAGCTACTACGAGCAGTACTTC.

This clonotype was counted between two and nine times. The V and J genes are TRBV4-1 and TRBJ2-7; 7 positions match TRBD1. The CDR3 runs to 14 residues. V dropped 0 bases and J dropped 1; count of bases not matched to a gene: 0. Germline CDR1 reads MGHRA; CDR2 reads YSYEKL. The CDR3 DNA reads TGCGCCAGCAGCCAAGAGGACAGGTCCTACGAGCAGTACTTC. Its translation is CASSQEDRSYEQYF.

This rearrangement joins TRBV28 to TRBJ2-1, with 7 bases fitting TRBD2. Looked up from germline, CDR1 is MDHEN and CDR2 is SYDVKM. The CDR3 extends over 16 amino acids. With V trimmed by 5 bases and J by 8 bases, 15 bases remained unmatched. The CDR3 here is CASSPQRDFGWDEQFF. The CDR3 DNA follows: TGTGCCAGCAGTCCACAGCGGGACTTCGGTTGGGATGAGCAGTTCTTC.

CDR3 DNA sequence: TGTGCCAGCAGTTACCGGGATGGCGACAGGTCGAGAGCTTTCTTT. Residues: CASSYRDGDRSRAFF. The chain recombines TRBV6-5 with TRBJ1-1; TRBD1 is a possible D gene (6 bases). The V gene's germline CDR1 is MNHEY and CDR2 SVGAGI. V lost 2 bases and J lost 10, with 20 bases in between. This CDR3 spans 15 amino acids.

This sequence joins TRBV6-5 and TRBJ2-7, with D perhaps TRBD1 (6 bases). Trimming stripped 0 bases from V and 0 bases from J, with 15 bases between. The germline CDR1 and CDR2 sequences are MNHEY and SVGAGI. This CDR3 is built from 17 residues. CDR3 nucleotide sequence: TGTGCCAGCAGTTACTCGAAATTATGGGGGCCCTCCTACGAGCAGTACTTC. Protein: CASSYSKLWGPSYEQYF.

V is TRBV12-3 or TRBV12-4 and J is TRBJ2-2; D is uncertain. This CDR3 contains 13 residues. Trimming stripped 4 bases from V and 0 bases from J, with 3 bases between. CDR3 in DNA: TGTGCCAGCAGTTCCCCGAACACCGGGGAGCTGTTTTTT. Translated, it gives CASSSPNTGELFF.

This chain connects TRBV2 to TRBJ2-1; D is unclear. Germline values: CDR1 SNHLY, CDR2 FYNNEI. V was pared by 5 bases and J by 4 bases, with 18 bases between. The CDR3 consists of 16 residues. CDR3: CASSTSLWRQYNEQFF. The CDR3 coding sequence is TGTGCCAGCAGTACCAGCCTTTGGCGCCAATACAATGAGCAGTTCTTC.

V gene TRBV19 combines with J gene TRBJ2-1; TRBD2 aligns across 13 bases. The CDR3 loop spans 16 amino acids. The V gene's germline CDR1 is LNHDA and CDR2 SQIVND (reference sequence). The ends lost 5 bases at V and 6 bases at J; junction bases unmatched: 7. The CDR3 coding sequence is TGTGCCAGTAGTCCCCTCGGACTAGCGGGAGTCAATGAGCAGTTCTTC. This sequence encodes CASSPLGLAGVNEQFF. The entire variable domain, with the rest obtained from reference TRBV19 and TRBJ2-1, is as follows: DGGITQSPKYLFRKEGQNVTLSCEQNLNHDAMYWYRQDPGQGLRLIYYSQIVNDFQKGDIAEGYSVSREKKESFPLTVTSAQKNPTAFYLCASSPLGLAGVNEQFFGPGTRLTVL.

V and J are TRBV10-3 and TRBJ2-1; D is undetermined. This CDR3 is built from 19 residues. Germline lookup yields CDR1 ENHRY and CDR2 SYGVKD. V lost 6 bases, J lost 0 bases, and 24 bases lay in between. CDR3 protein: CAIRKALSRVRRSYNEQFF. The CDR3 coding sequence is TGTGCCATCAGAAAAGCTCTAAGTCGGGTCCGACGCTCCTACAATGAGCAGTTCTTC.